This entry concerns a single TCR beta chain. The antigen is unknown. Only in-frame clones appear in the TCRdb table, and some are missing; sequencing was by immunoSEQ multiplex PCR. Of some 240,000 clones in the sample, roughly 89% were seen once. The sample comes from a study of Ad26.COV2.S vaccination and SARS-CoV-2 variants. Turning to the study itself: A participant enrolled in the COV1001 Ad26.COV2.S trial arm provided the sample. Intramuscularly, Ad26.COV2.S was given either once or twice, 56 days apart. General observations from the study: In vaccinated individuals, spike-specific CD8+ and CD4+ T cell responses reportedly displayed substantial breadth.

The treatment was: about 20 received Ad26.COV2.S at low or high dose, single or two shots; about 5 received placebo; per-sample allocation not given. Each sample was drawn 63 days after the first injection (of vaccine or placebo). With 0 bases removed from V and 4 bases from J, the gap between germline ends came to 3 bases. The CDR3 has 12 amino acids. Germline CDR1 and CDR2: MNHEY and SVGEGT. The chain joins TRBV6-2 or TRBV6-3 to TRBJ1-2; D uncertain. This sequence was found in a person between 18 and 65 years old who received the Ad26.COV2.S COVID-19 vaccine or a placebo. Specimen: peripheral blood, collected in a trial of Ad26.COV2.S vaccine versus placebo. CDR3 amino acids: CASSYSLYGYTF. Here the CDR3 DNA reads TGTGCCAGCAGTTACTCGCTCTATGGCTACACCTTC.